The present TCR beta chain was sequenced within a study of shared clonotypes between healthy human individuals. Germline CDR1 and CDR2: KGHSH and LQKENI. Trimming pared 2 bases from V and 5 bases from J, leaving 15 bases between. This CDR3 has 15 residues. Comment on this clone: As yet, its antigen is unknown.

Authors' methods: For the immunoSEQ data, sequences were junction-only without quality scores, so filtering differed. The method was immunoSEQ multiplex PCR; TCRdb's version includes in-frame clones alone and lacks a portion of them. V and J calls and clone size are as listed in that table; D and trimming were resolved from the DNA. Of approximately 2,300,000 clones in the sample, under 95% are singletons; the top ten hold approximately 0.41%. Findings of the study overall: Clonotype sharing among the donors was expected to vary with sequencing depth. Sampling included only blood; tissue repertoires likely differ.

Donors, without exception, were Caucasian adults residing in Nashville, Tennessee. V usage is TRBV18 and J usage is TRBJ1-1; D not resolved. The source is a man younger than 30 in good health. Some clones in this sample may be carry-over from other donors' samples. Sample: naive CD4+ T cells from PBMCs. Specified subset: CD45RA+ positively selected. CDR3 protein: CASSPALHGRTEAFF. For the CDR3, the DNA is TGTGCCAGCTCACCAGCCTTACACGGGCGGACTGAAGCTTTCTTT.